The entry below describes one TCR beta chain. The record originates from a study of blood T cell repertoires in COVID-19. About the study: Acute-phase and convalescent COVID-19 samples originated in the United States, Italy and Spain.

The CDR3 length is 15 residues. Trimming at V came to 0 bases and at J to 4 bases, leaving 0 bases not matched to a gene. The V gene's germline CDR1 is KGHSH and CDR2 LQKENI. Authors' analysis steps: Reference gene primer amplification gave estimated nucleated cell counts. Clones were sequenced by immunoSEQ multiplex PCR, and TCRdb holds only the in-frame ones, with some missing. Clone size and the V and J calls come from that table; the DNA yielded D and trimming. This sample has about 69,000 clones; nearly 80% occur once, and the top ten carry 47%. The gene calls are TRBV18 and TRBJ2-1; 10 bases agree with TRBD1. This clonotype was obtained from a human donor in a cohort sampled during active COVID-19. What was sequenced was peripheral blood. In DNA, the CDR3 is TGTGCCAGCTCACCACCGGGACAGGGGTACAATGAGCAGTTCTTC. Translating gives CASSPPGQGYNEQFF.